Listed below are T cell receptor beta chains from one sample, sequenced in a study of Graves' ophthalmopathy and Graves' hyperthyroidism. TCRdb processed the multiplex PCR reads anew with MiXCR; each CDR3 protein has one entry. The sample lists 230,000 or so distinct CDR3 sequences; approximately 42% were seen once. The specimen sequenced was peripheral blood. The receptors originated from an adult man with Graves' ophthalmopathy. CDR3s include the opening cysteine and the closing phenylalanine or tryptophan. The D gene is left open where the match is weak. Size values are once, few and many counts, or a class for expanded clones, and some rows have none.

clone size,V gene,CDR3 length,J gene,D gene,CDR3 DNA,CDR3 protein
NA,TRBV2,14,TRBJ2-7,TRBD1,TGTGCCAGCAGTCAGACAGGGGCGAACTACGAGCAGTACTTC,CASSQTGANYEQYF
NA,TRBV24-1,15,TRBJ2-7,NA,TGTGCCACCAGTGCTACGACAGGAACTCCCTACGAGCAGTACTTC,CATSATTGTPYEQYF
NA,TRBV7-3,15,TRBJ1-5,NA,TGTGCCAGCAGCTCTGGGGGGGGGAGCAATCAGCCCCAGCATTTT,CASSSGGGSNQPQHF
NA,TRBV2,15,TRBJ2-5,TRBD1,TGTGCCAGCAGTGAGGGCAGGGGGCCCCAAGAGACCCAGTACTTC,CASSEGRGPQETQYF
few,TRBV28,15,TRBJ2-5,NA,TGTGCCAGCAGTTTAGCTGGAGGGGTCGGGGAGACCCAGTACTTC,CASSLAGGVGETQYF
NA,TRBV7-8,16,TRBJ2-7,TRBD1,TGTGCCAGCAGCGCCCATCGGACAGGGGGGCCCTACGAGCAGTACTTC,CASSAHRTGGPYEQYF
many,TRBV24-1,17,TRBJ1-5,TRBD1,TGTGCCACCAGTGATTCGAGGACAGGGGGAGTCAATCAGCCCCAGCATTTT,CATSDSRTGGVNQPQHF
NA,TRBV6-6,17,TRBJ1-4,NA,TGTGCCAGCGGAGGCGGTTCCGTGGGGACAACTAATGAAAAACTGTTTTTT,CASGGGSVGTTNEKLFF
NA,TRBV7-9,15,TRBJ1-5,TRBD1,TGTGCCAGCACCTCCGGGACAGGGAAATTTCAGCCCCAGCATTTT,CASTSGTGKFQPQHF
NA,TRBV5-8,14,TRBJ1-1,NA,TGTGCCAGCAGCTTGGCCCAGGGTGGCACTGAAGCTTTCTTT,CASSLAQGGTEAFF
NA,TRBV20-1,13,TRBJ1-5,TRBD1,TGCAGTGCTACACGGGGCGGGACAGGGGCCCAGCATTTT,CSATRGGTGAQHF